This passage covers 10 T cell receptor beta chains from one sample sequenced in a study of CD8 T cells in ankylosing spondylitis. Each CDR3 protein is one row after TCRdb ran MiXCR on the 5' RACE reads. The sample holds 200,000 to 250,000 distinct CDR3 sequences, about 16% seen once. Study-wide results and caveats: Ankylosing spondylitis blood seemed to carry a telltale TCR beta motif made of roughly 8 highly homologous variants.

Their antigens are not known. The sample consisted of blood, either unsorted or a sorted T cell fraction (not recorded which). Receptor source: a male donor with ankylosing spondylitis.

CDR3 DNA: TGCGCCAGCAGCTACACAGGGGTAAGCTCCTACAATGAGCAGTTCTTC. Its protein product is CASSYTGVSSYNEQFF. V and J are TRBV5-1 and TRBJ2-1, with 7 bases fitting TRBD1. Germline CDR1 and CDR2: SGHRS and YFSETQ. V lost 3 bases to trimming and J lost 0 bases; unmatched junction nucleotides: 6. The CDR3 is made up of 16 amino acids.

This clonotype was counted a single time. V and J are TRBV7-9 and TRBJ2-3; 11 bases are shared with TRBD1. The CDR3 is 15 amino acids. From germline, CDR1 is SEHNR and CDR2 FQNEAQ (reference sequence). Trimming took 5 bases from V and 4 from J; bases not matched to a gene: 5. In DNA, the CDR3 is TGTGCCAGCAGCCCGGGACAGGGGGAGGCAGATACGCAGTATTTT. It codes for CASSPGQGEADTQYF.

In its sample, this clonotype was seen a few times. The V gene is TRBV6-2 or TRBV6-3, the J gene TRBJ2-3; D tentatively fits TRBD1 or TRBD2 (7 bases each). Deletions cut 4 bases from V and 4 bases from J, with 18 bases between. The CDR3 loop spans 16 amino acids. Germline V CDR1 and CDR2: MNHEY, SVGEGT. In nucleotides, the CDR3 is TGTGCCAGCAGTTCCACGAGGGGAGGGGGCTCAGATACGCAGTATTTT. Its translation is CASSSTRGGGSDTQYF.

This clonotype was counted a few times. In DNA, the CDR3 is TGTGCCAGCAGTGATTTCTCTCAGCCCCAGCATTTT. Translating gives CASSDFSQPQHF. The chain employs TRBV6-1 and TRBJ1-5; D remains unclear. The V gene's germline CDR1 is MNHNS and CDR2 SASEGT. The CDR3 spans 12 residues. Trimming removed 3 bases at V and 6 bases at J, with 6 bases between.

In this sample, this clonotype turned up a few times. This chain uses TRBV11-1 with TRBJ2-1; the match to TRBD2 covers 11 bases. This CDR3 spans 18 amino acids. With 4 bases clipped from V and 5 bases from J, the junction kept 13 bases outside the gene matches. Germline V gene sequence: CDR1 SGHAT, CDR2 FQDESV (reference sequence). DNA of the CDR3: TGTGCCAGCAGCTCCCCCTCCGAGCTAGCGGGGGGACACAATGAGCAGTTCTTC. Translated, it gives CASSSPSELAGGHNEQFF.

CDR3 sequence (DNA): TGCGCCAGCAGCTTGACTAGCGGGAGGGCCGGGTTAGAAGAGACCCAGTACTTC. Protein sequence: CASSLTSGRAGLEETQYF. The rearrangement links TRBV5-1 to TRBJ2-5; 13 bases fit TRBD2. The CDR3 spans 18 residues. With V trimmed by 1 base and J by 3 bases, 9 bases remained unmatched. Germline V gene data show CDR1 as SGHRS and CDR2 as YFSETQ.

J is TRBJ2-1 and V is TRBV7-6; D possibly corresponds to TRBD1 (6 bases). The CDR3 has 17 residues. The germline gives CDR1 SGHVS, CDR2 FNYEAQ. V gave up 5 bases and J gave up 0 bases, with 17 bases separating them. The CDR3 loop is CASSPGWDTSSYNEQFF. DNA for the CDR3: TGTGCCAGCAGCCCAGGGTGGGACACAAGCTCCTACAATGAGCAGTTCTTC.

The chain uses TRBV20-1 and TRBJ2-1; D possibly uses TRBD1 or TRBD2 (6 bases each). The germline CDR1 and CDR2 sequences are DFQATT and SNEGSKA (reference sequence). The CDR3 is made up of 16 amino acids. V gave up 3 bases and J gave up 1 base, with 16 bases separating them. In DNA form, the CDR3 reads TGCAGTGCTAGGGACCCGGGGGCCGGGTCCTACAATGAGCAGTTCTTC. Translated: CSARDPGAGSYNEQFF.

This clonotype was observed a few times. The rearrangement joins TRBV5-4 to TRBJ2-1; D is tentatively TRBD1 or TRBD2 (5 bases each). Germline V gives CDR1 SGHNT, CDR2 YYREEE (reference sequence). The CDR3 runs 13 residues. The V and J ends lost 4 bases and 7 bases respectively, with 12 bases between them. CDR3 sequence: CASSGTEVNEQFF. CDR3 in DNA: TGTGCCAGCAGCGGGACCGAAGTTAATGAGCAGTTCTTC.

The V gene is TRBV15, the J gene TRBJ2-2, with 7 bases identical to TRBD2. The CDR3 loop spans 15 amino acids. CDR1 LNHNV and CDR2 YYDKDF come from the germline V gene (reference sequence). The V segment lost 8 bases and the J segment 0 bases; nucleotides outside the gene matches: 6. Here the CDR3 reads CATGGGTPNTGELFF. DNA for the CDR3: TGTGCCACCGGGGGAGGGACTCCGAACACCGGGGAGCTGTTTTTT.